These 24 T cell receptor beta chains share one sample of origin, sequenced in a study of chemoradiotherapy in HPV16-positive cancers. The repertoire was sequenced with immunoSEQ multiplex PCR; TCRdb's copy has only in-frame clones and lacks some. Among 29,000 or so clones listed, about 94% were seen once. Sequencing used blood, obtained from a patient who underwent chemoradiotherapy. These receptors came from a human donor with HPV-associated anogenital cancer.

This rearrangement joins TRBV11-2 to TRBJ2-1; D not certain. The CDR3 is 13 amino acids. Germline CDR1 and CDR2: SGHAT and FQNNGV. V was clipped by 1 base and J by 13 bases, with 14 bases between them. In DNA form, the CDR3 reads TGTGCCAGCAGCTTAGTTCGAGGTTCACTCCAGTTCTTC. This sequence encodes CASSLVRGSLQFF.

This chain links TRBV28 with TRBJ2-7, with D possibly matching TRBD2 (6 bases). The CDR3 runs to 13 residues. The germline CDR1 and CDR2 sequences are MDHEN and SYDVKM. The V end lost 5 bases, the J end lost 2 bases, and 10 bases lay between the germline ends. The CDR3 spells CASSGGNTYEQYF. CDR3 coding DNA: TGTGCCAGCAGTGGGGGGAACACCTACGAGCAGTACTTC.

The chain employs TRBV11-3 and TRBJ2-1; D possibly corresponds to TRBD2 (6 bases). V shed 1 base and J shed 9 bases, with 10 bases lying between them. Looked up from germline, CDR1 is SGHNT and CDR2 is YENEEA. The CDR3 is 13 amino acids. The CDR3 nucleotides read TGTGCCAGCAGCTTAGTGTCCGGGGGTGAGCAGTTCTTC. This translates into CASSLVSGGEQFF.

J is TRBJ2-7 and V is TRBV25-1; TRBD2 aligns across 11 bases. Germline loops: CDR1 MGHDK, CDR2 SYGVNS. V was clipped by 5 bases and J by 4 bases; unmatched bases: 7. This CDR3 comprises 15 residues. The CDR3 loop is CASSTTSGTSYEQYF. The DNA for the CDR3 is TGTGCCAGCAGTACGACTAGCGGGACGTCGTACGAGCAGTACTTC.

This clone was seen a single time. V and J are TRBV2 and TRBJ2-7, with 7 bases that match TRBD1. Germline V gives CDR1 SNHLY, CDR2 FYNNEI. The J segment lost 5 bases and the V segment lost 7 bases, leaving 11 bases of the junction unmatched. There are 14 residues in the CDR3. This CDR3 is CASIYDRVDNEQYF. The CDR3 DNA reads as TGTGCCAGCATTTACGACAGGGTAGACAACGAGCAGTACTTC.

The chain is built from TRBV6-1 and TRBJ2-1, with D perhaps given as TRBD1 or TRBD2 (6 bases each). The CDR3 totals 16 residues. Germline CDR1 MNHNS, CDR2 SASEGT. V lost 4 bases to trimming and J lost 6 bases, with 19 bases between them. CDR3: CASSGIGGRVGNEQFF. Here the CDR3 DNA reads TGTGCCAGCAGTGGCATTGGGGGGCGAGTTGGCAATGAGCAGTTCTTC.

The rearrangement links TRBV18 to TRBJ2-7, with TRBD1 matching over 10 bases. V was clipped by 4 bases and J by 2 bases; unmatched bases: 11. Germline CDR1 KGHSH, CDR2 LQKENI. CDR3 size: 17 residues. The CDR3 DNA reads as TGTGCCAGCTCACGTTCAGGGGGGACAGGGGTCACCTACGAGCAGTACTTC. It codes for CASSRSGGTGVTYEQYF.

This clone was seen only once. This chain joins TRBV9 and TRBJ2-1; TRBD2 matches 8 bases. The junction had 4 bases not matched to a gene; V was cut back by 5 bases and J by 0 bases. Germline lookup yields CDR1 SGDLS and CDR2 YYNGEE. There are 15 residues in the CDR3. CDR3 loop: CASSAGGASYNEQFF. The CDR3 region has the DNA TGTGCCAGCAGTGCCGGGGGGGCCTCCTACAATGAGCAGTTCTTC.

The chain combines TRBV18 with TRBJ1-6; possible D gene TRBD1, 5 bases. CDR1 is KGHSH, CDR2 LQKENI, per germline. The CDR3 has 13 amino acids. V dropped 6 bases and J dropped 8 bases, with 11 bases sitting between them. CDR3: CASSQWGDSPLHF. The DNA of the CDR3 is TGTGCCAGCTCCCAATGGGGCGATTCACCCCTCCACTTT.

The chain is built from TRBV27 and TRBJ2-7; D gene unclear. V lost 3 bases and J lost 3, with 12 bases in between. The CDR3 loop spans 14 amino acids. The germline CDR1 and CDR2 sequences are MNHEY and SMNVEV (reference sequence). The CDR3 loop is CASSFSRPYYEQYF. In nucleotides, the CDR3 is TGTGCCAGCAGTTTTTCCCGCCCCTACTACGAGCAGTACTTC.

The genes are TRBV7-2 and TRBJ2-2, with 9 positions matching TRBD2. Germline V lookup: CDR1 SGHTA, CDR2 FQGNSA. Trimming took 6 bases from V and 1 from J; bases not matched to a gene: 6. The CDR3 is made up of 16 amino acids. CDR3 coding DNA: TGTGCCAGCAGGAGAAAGACTAGCGGGAACACCGGGGAGCTGTTTTTT. Amino acids: CASRRKTSGNTGELFF.

The chain is built from TRBV5-1 and TRBJ1-4; maybe TRBD1 (5 bases). Trimming took off 4 bases at V and 7 bases at J, with 11 bases between the two ends. The CDR3 contains 13 residues. Germline lookup yields CDR1 SGHRS and CDR2 YFSETQ. CDR3 sequence (DNA): TGCGCCAGCAGCCCCGGTGGGGGTGAAAAACTGTTTTTT. Translation: CASSPGGGEKLFF.

The table lists this clone with a count of one. The rearrangement links TRBV5-1 to TRBJ2-1, with 11 bases aligning to TRBD2. This CDR3 region has 15 residues. Germline assignment: CDR1 SGHRS and CDR2 YFSETQ. V was clipped by 4 bases and J by 3 bases; unmatched bases: 3. The CDR3 DNA is TGCGCCAGCAGCACGGGGACTAGCGGCTACAATGAGCAGTTCTTC. It codes for CASSTGTSGYNEQFF.

The genes are TRBV4-1 and TRBJ2-7; TRBD1 agrees at 9 bases. Germline-derived CDR1 and CDR2 are MGHRA and YSYEKL. The CDR3 has 16 amino acids. The junction had 7 bases not matched to a gene; V was cut back by 3 bases and J by 1 base. In nucleotides, the CDR3 is TGCGCCAGCAGCCAGAGTACAGGGGGCCTATCCTACGAGCAGTACTTC. The encoded protein is CASSQSTGGLSYEQYF.

The V gene is TRBV18, the J gene TRBJ1-1; unclear D gene. V lost 5 bases to trimming and J lost 4 bases, with 11 bases between them. Germline V gene data show CDR1 as KGHSH and CDR2 as LQKENI. This CDR3 comprises 13 residues. As DNA, the CDR3 is TGTGCCAGCTCAACCGTCGGTGTCACTGAAGCTTTCTTT. Amino acids: CASSTVGVTEAFF. Supplemented by reference TRBV18 and TRBJ1-1, the full variable domain reads NAGVMQNPRHLVRRRGQEARLRCSPMKGHSHVYWYRQLPEEGLKFMVYLQKENIIDESGMPKERFSAEFPKEGPSILRIQQVVRGDSAAYFCASSTVGVTEAFFGQGTRLTVV.

The count of this clone is one. The chain has TRBV19 and TRBJ1-1; a weak D match, TRBD1 (6 bases). The CDR3 length is 12 residues. The germline CDR1 and CDR2 sequences are LNHDA and SQIVND (reference sequence). The germline V and J ends were trimmed by 3 bases and 8 bases, with 10 bases remaining between them. Here the CDR3 reads CASSMAGAEAFF. Written as DNA, the CDR3 is TGTGCCAGTAGTATGGCAGGGGCGGAAGCTTTCTTT.

The chain employs TRBV7-9 and TRBJ2-7; D possibly corresponds to TRBD1 (6 bases). The germline V and J ends were trimmed by 5 bases and 2 bases, with 13 bases remaining between them. The germline V gene encodes CDR1 SEHNR and CDR2 FQNEAQ (reference sequence). There are 14 residues in the CDR3. CDR3 in amino acids: CASSLKGEAYEQYF. The CDR3 DNA sequence: TGTGCCAGCAGCCTTAAGGGGGAAGCCTACGAGCAGTACTTC.

CDR3 protein: CASSLAEAGELFF. The CDR3 bases are TGCGCCAGCAGCTTGGCCGAAGCCGGGGAGCTGTTTTTT. The chain carries TRBV5-1 and TRBJ2-2; D call uncertain. Germline V CDR1 and CDR2: SGHRS, YFSETQ. V lost 0 bases to trimming and J lost 6 bases, with 6 bases between them. The CDR3 extends over 13 amino acids.

The CDR3 sequence is CASRGQGVGEKLFF. CDR3 DNA sequence: TGTGCCAGCAGGGGACAGGGAGTGGGGGAAAAACTGTTTTTT. V is TRBV27 and J is TRBJ1-4; 9 bases are shared with TRBD1. Trimming removed 6 bases from V and 8 bases from J; junction bases left unmatched: 7. CDR1 is MNHEY, CDR2 SMNVEV, per germline (reference sequence). The CDR3 runs 14 residues.

This chain joins TRBV6-6 and TRBJ2-7, with 7 bases fitting TRBD2. Germline assignment: CDR1 MNHNY and CDR2 SVGAGI (reference sequence). The CDR3 runs to 13 residues. Trimming at V came to 4 bases and at J to 2 bases, leaving 2 bases not matched to a gene. The CDR3 loop reads CASSSGGPYEQYF. The DNA of the CDR3 is TGTGCCAGCAGTTCGGGAGGCCCCTACGAGCAGTACTTC.

The rearrangement uses TRBV19 and TRBJ1-6; possible D gene TRBD1, 6 bases. Germline assignment: CDR1 LNHDA and CDR2 SQIVND (reference sequence). The CDR3 spans 15 residues. Trimming removed 4 bases from V and 8 bases from J, with 15 bases in between. CDR3 residues: CASSTGRTVDSPLHF. The CDR3 DNA follows: TGTGCCAGTAGTACTGGACGGACAGTCGATTCACCCCTCCACTTT.

J is TRBJ2-7 and V is TRBV6-1, with 9 bases that match TRBD1. The CDR3 consists of 13 residues. Germline values: CDR1 MNHNS, CDR2 SASEGT. Trimming removed 6 bases from V and 5 bases from J; junction bases left unmatched: 5. CDR3: CASSGTGIHEQYF. The DNA of the CDR3 is TGTGCCAGCAGCGGGACAGGGATCCACGAGCAGTACTTC.

The CDR3 nucleotides are TGTGCCAGCAGTGATTCCCCCTCGTGGTTGGATTCACCCCTCCACTTT. It translates to CASSDSPSWLDSPLHF. The chain joins TRBV2 to TRBJ1-6; no clear D. The V end was cut by 3 bases, the J end by 8 bases, with 17 bases between. The CDR3 covers 16 residues. Germline assignment: CDR1 SNHLY and CDR2 FYNNEI.

The chain combines TRBV7-3 with TRBJ2-2; D gene ambiguous. V lost 4 bases and J lost 2, with 5 bases in between. This CDR3 is 13 amino acids long. CDR1 is SGHTA, CDR2 FQGTGA, per germline. For the CDR3, the DNA is TGTGCCAGCAGCTCGTTTAACACCGGGGAGCTGTTTTTT. This encodes CASSSFNTGELFF.